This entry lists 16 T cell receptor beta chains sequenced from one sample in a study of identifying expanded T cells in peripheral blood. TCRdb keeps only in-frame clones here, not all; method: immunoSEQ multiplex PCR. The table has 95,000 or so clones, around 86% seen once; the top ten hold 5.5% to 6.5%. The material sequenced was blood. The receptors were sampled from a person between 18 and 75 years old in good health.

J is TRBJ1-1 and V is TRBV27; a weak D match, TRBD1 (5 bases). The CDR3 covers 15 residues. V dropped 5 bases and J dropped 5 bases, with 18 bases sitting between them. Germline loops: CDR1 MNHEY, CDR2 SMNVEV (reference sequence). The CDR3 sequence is CASSPPGTLGTEAFF. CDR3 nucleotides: TGTGCCAGCAGTCCCCCCGGGACCCTAGGGACTGAAGCTTTCTTT.

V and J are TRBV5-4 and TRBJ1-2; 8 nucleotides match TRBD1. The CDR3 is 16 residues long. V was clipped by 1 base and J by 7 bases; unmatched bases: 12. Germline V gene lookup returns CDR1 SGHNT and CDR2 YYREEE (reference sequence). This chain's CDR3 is CASSLKETGGGSGYTF. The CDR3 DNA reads TGTGCCAGCAGCTTGAAGGAAACAGGGGGAGGGTCTGGCTACACCTTC.

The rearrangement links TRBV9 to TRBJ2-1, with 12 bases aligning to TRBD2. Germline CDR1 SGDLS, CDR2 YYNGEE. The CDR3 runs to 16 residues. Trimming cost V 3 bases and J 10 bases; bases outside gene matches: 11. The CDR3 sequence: CASSAQRTSGEKEQFF. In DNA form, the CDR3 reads TGTGCCAGCAGCGCGCAAAGGACTAGCGGGGAGAAGGAGCAGTTCTTC. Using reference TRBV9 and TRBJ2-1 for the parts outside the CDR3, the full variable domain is DSGVTQTPKHLITATGQRVTLRCSPRSGDLSVYWYQQSLDQGLQFLIQYYNGEERAKGNILERFSAQQFPDLHSELNLSSLELGDSALYFCASSAQRTSGEKEQFFGPGTRLTVL.

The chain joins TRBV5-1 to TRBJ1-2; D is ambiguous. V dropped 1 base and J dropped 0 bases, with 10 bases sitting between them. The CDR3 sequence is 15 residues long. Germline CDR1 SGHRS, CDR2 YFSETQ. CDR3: CASSLIANTNYGYTF. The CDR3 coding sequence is TGCGCCAGCAGCTTGATAGCGAATACTAACTATGGCTACACCTTC.

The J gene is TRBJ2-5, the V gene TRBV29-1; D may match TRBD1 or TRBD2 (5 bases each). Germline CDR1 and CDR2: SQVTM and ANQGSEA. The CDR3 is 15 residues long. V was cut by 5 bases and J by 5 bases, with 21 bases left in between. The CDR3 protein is CSVTPGPRRWETQYF. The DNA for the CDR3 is TGCAGCGTTACCCCGGGACCTCGACGGTGGGAGACCCAGTACTTC.

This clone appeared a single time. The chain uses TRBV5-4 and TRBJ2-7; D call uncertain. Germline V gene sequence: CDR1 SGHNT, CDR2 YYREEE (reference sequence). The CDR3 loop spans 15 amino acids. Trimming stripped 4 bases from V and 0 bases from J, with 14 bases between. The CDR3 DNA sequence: TGTGCCAGCAGCCCCCTTATTACCGGCTCCTACGAGCAGTACTTC. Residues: CASSPLITGSYEQYF. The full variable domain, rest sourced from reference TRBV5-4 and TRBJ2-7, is ETGVTQSPTHLIKTRGQQVTLRCSSQSGHNTVSWYQQALGQGPQFIFQYYREEENGRGNFPPRFSGLQFPNYSSELNVNALELDDSALYLCASSPLITGSYEQYFGPGTRLTVT.

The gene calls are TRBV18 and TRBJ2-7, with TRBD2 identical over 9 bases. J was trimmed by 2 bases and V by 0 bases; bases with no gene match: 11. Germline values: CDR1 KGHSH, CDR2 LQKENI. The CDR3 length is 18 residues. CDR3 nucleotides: TGTGCCAGCTCACCACCTCGTCGAATAGCGGGGGTAACCTACGAGCAGTACTTC. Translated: CASSPPRRIAGVTYEQYF.

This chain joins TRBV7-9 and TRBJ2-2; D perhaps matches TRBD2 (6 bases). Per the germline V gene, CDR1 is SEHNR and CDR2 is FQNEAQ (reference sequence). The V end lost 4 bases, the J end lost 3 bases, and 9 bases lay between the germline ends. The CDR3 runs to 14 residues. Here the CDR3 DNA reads TGTGCCAGCAGCTCGATAGCGGACACCGGGGAGCTGTTTTTT. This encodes CASSSIADTGELFF.

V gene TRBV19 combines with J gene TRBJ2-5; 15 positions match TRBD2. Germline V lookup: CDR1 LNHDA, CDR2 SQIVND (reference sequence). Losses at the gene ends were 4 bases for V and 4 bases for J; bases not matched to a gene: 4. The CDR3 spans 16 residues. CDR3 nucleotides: TGTGCCAGTAGTACCGGACTAGCGGGGGGGAGAGAGACCCAGTACTTC. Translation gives CASSTGLAGGRETQYF.

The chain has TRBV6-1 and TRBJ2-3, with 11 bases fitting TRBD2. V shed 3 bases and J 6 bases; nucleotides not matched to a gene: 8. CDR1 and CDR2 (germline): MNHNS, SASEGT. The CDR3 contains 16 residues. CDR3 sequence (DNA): TGTGCCAGCAGTGAGTGGGGACTAGCGGCCGCGGATACGCAGTATTTT. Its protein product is CASSEWGLAAADTQYF.

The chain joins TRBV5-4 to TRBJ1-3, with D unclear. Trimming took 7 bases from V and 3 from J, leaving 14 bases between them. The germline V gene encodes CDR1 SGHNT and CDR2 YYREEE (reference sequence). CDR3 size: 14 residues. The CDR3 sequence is CASRSGMDGNTIYF. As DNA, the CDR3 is TGTGCCAGCCGGTCGGGAATGGATGGAAACACCATATATTTT.

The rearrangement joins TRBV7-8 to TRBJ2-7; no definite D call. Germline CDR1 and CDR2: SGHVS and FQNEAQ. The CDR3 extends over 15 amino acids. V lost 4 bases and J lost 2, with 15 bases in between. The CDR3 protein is CASSSTRTVTYEQYF. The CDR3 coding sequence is TGTGCCAGCAGCTCGACGCGGACGGTGACCTACGAGCAGTACTTC.

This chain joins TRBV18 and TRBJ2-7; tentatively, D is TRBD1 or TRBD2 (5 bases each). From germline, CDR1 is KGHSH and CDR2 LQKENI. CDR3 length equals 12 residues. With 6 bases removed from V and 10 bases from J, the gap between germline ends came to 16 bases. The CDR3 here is CASSEIRGEQYF. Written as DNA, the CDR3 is TGTGCCAGCTCCGAAATCCGAGGGGAACAGTACTTC.

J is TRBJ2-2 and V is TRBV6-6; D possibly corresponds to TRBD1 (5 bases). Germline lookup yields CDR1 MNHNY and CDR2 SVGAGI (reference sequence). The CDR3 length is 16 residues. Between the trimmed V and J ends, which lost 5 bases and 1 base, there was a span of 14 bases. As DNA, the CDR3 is TGTGCCAGCAGTCCCCAAGGGGCGTTGAACACCGGGGAGCTGTTTTTT. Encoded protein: CASSPQGALNTGELFF.

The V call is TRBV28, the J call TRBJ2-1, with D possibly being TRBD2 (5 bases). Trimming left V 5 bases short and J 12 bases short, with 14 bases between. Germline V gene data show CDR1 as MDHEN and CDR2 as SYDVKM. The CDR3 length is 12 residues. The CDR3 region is CASSLITRGQFF. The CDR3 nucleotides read TGTGCCAGCAGTCTAATCACCCGGGGGCAGTTCTTC.

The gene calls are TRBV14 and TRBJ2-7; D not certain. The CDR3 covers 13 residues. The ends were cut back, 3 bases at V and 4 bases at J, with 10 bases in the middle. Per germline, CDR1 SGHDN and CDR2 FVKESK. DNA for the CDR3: TGTGCCAGCAGCCAGGGTCAGAGTTACGAGCAGTACTTC. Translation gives CASSQGQSYEQYF.